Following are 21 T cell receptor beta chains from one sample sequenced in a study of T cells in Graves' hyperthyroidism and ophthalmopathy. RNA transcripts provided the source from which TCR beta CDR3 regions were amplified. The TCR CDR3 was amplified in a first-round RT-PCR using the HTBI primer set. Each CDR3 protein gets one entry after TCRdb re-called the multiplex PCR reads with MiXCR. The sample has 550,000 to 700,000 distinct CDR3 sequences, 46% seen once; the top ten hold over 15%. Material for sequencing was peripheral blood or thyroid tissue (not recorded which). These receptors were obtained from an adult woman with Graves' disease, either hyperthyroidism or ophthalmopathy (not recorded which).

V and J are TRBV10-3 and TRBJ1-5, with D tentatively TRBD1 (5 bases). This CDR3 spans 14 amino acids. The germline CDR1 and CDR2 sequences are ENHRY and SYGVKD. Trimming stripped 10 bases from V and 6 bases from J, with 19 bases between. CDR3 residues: CATNTGRQTQPQHF. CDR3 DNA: TGTGCCACAAACACAGGACGCCAAACTCAGCCCCAGCATTTT.

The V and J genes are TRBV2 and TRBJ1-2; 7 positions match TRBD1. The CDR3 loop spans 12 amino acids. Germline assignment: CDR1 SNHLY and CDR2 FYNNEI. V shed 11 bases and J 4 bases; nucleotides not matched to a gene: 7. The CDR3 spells CAWTGEFYGYTF. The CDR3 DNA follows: TGTGCCTGGACAGGAGAGTTCTATGGCTACACCTTC.

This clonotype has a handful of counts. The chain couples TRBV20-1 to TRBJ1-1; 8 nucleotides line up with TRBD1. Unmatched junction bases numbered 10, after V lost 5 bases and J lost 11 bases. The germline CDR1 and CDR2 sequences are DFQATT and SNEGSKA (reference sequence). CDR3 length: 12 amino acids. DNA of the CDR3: TGCAGTGCTTTTGACAGGGGATCTTGGGCTTTCTTT. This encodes CSAFDRGSWAFF.

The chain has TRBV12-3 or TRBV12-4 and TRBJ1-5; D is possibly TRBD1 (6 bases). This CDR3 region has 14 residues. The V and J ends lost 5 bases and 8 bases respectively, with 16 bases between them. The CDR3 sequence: CASSPLDRPEPQHF. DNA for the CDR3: TGTGCCAGCAGTCCCCTAGACAGGCCCGAGCCCCAGCATTTT.

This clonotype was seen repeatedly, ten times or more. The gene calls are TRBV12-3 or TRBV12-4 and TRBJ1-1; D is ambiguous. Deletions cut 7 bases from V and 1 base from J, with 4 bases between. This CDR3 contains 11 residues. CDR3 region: CASTENTEAFF. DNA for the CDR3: TGTGCCAGCACCGAGAACACTGAAGCTTTCTTT.

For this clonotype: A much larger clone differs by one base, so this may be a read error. As DNA, the CDR3 is TGTGCCAGCAGTTTAGTACGGCAGAGCAATCAGCCCCAGCATTTT. Encoded protein: CASSLVRQSNQPQHF. The V gene is TRBV11-2, the J gene TRBJ1-5, with D uncertain. The CDR3 consists of 15 residues. Looked up from germline, CDR1 is SGHAT and CDR2 is FQNNGV.

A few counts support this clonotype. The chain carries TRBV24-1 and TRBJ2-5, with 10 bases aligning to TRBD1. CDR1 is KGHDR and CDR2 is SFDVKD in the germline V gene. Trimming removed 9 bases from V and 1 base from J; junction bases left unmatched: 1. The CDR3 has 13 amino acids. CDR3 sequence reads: CATGTGVQETQYF. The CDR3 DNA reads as TGTGCCACCGGGACAGGGGTCCAAGAGACCCAGTACTTC.

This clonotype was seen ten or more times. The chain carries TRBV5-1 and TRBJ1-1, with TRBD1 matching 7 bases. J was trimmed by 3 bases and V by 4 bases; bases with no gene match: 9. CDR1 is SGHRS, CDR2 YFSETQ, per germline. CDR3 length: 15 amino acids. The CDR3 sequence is CASSAFLTGDTEAFF. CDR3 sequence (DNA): TGCGCCAGCAGCGCCTTTCTAACAGGGGACACTGAAGCTTTCTTT. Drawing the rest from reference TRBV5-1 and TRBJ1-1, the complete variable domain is KAGVTQTPRYLIKTRGQQVTLSCSPISGHRSVSWYQQTPGQGLQFLFEYFSETQRNKGNFPGRFSGRQFSNSRSEMNVSTLELGDSALYLCASSAFLTGDTEAFFGQGTRLTVV.

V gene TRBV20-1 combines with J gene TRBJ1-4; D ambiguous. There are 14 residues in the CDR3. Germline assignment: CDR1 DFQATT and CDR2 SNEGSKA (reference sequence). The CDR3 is CGASIPSYNEKLFF. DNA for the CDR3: TGCGGCGCGAGTATCCCCTCCTACAATGAAAAACTGTTTTTT.

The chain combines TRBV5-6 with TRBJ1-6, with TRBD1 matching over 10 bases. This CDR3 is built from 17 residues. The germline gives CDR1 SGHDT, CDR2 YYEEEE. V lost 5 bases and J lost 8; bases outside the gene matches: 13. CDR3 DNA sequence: TGTGCCAGCAGGAGGGACAGGGGCGGACAGGGGGATTCACCCCTCCACTTT. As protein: CASRRDRGGQGDSPLHF.

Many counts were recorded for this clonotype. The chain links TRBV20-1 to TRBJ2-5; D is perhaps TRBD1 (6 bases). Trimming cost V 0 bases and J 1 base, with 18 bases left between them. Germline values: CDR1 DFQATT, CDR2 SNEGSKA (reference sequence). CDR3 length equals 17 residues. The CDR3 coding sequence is TGCAGTGCTAGAGATGGCAATGGGGGCGCTGGCCAAGAGACCCAGTACTTC. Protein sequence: CSARDGNGGAGQETQYF.

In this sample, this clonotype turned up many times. The CDR3, as DNA: TGCGCCAGCAGCCAAGCATTGGGTAACTATGGCTACACCTTC. Translation gives CASSQALGNYGYTF. The genes are TRBV4-1 and TRBJ1-2; D remains ambiguous. Trimming left V 1 base short and J 1 base short, with 7 bases between. Germline CDR1 reads MGHRA; CDR2 reads YSYEKL. This CDR3 is built from 14 residues.

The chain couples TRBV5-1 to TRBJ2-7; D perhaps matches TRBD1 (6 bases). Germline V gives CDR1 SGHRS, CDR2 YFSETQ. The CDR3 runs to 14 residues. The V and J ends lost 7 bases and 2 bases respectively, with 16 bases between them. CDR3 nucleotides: TGCGCCAGCGGAAACAGGGATCGCACCTACGAGCAGTACTTC. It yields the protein CASGNRDRTYEQYF.

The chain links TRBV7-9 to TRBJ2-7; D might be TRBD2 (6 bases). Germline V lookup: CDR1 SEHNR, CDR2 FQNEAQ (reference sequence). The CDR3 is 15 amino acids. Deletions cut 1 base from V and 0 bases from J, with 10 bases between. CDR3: CASSLVSGVSYEQYF. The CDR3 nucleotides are TGTGCCAGCAGCTTAGTTAGCGGAGTCTCCTACGAGCAGTACTTC.

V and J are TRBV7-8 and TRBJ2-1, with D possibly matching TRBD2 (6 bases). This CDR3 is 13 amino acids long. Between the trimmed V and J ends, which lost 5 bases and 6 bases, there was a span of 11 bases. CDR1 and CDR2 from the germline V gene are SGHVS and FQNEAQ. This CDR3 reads CASSKRLVNEQFF. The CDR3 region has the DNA TGTGCCAGCAGCAAAAGACTAGTCAATGAGCAGTTCTTC. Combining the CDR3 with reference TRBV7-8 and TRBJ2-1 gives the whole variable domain GAGVSQSPRYKVAKRGQDVALRCDPISGHVSLFWYQQALGQGPEFLTYFQNEAQLDKSGLPSDRFFAERPEGSVSTLKIQRTQQEDSAVYLCASSKRLVNEQFFGPGTRLTVL.

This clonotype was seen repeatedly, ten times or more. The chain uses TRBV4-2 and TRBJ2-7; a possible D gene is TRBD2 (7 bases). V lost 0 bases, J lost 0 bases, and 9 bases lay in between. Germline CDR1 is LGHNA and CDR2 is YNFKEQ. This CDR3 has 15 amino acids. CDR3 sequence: CASSQEGGASYEQYF. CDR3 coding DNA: TGTGCCAGCAGCCAAGAGGGGGGGGCCTCCTACGAGCAGTACTTC.

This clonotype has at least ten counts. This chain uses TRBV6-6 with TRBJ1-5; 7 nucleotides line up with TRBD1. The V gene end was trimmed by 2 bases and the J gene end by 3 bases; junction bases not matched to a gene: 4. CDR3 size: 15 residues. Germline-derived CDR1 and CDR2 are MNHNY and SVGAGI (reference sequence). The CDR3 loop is CASSYGTAFNQPQHF. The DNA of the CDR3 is TGTGCCAGCAGTTACGGGACAGCCTTCAATCAGCCCCAGCATTTT.

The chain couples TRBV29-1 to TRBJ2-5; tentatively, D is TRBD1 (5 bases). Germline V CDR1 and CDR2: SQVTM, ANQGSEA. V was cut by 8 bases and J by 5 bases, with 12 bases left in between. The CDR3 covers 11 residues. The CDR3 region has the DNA TGCAGCTCTGGGGCCGGGGAGACCCAGTACTTC. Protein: CSSGAGETQYF.

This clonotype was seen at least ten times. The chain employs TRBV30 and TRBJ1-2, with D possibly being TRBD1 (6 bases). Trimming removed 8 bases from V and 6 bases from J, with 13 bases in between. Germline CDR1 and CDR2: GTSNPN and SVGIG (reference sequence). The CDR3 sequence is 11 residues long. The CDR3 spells CATTGFNGYTF. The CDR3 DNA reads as TGTGCCACCACAGGGTTTAATGGCTACACCTTC.

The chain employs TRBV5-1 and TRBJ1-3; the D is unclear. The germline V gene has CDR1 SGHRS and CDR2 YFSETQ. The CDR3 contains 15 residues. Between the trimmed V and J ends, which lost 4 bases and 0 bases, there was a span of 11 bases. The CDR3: CASSPGRSSGNTIYF. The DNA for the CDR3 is TGCGCCAGCAGCCCAGGACGGTCCTCTGGAAACACCATATATTTT.

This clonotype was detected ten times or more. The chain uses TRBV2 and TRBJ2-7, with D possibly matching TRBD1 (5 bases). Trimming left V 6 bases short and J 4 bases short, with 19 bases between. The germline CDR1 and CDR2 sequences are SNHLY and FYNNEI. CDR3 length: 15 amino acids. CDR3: CASSTEITGYYEQYF. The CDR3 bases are TGTGCCAGCAGCACCGAAATAACAGGTTATTACGAGCAGTACTTC.